This record looks at one T cell receptor (beta chain) sequence and its context. Under the authors' procedure: Reference gene primer amplification gave nucleated cell count estimates. The table came from immunoSEQ multiplex PCR; TCRdb's copy has only in-frame clones and leaves some out. The DNA was the basis for D and trimming; V, J and clone size are from that table. This table holds 150,000 to 200,000 clones, 88% found once. The CDR3 runs to 16 residues. V gave up 0 bases and J gave up 0 bases, with 12 bases separating them. In germline, CDR1 is MNHEY, CDR2 SVGAGI. These data originate in a study of blood T cell repertoires in COVID-19.

The chain links TRBV6-5 to TRBJ2-7, with a tentative D call TRBD2 (6 bases). The sequence was collected from a human donor in a cohort sampled during active COVID-19. Sample: peripheral blood. CDR3 sequence reads: CASSYSRGSSSYEQYF. The CDR3 DNA follows: TGTGCCAGCAGTTACTCCCGGGGGTCTTCCTCCTACGAGCAGTACTTC.